These 17 T cell receptor beta chains share one sample of origin, sequenced in a study of blood T cells in healthy people across ages. Next came a second PCR, run for about 7 to 12 cycles, which used a sample-barcoded 5' primer along with a J-beta primer mix. TCRdb called the 5' RACE reads again in MiXCR, with one record for every CDR3 protein. Of around 970,000 distinct CDR3 sequences in the sample, roughly 51% are singletons; the top ten hold roughly a fifth. Sequenced input: blood. The origin of the receptors is a woman aged 55 to 70 in good health.

V and J are TRBV11-3 and TRBJ2-1; 7 bases match TRBD1. The length of the CDR3 is 15 residues. Per germline, CDR1 SGHNT and CDR2 YENEEA. V shed 6 bases, J shed 4 bases, and the junction held 9 bases outside the gene matches. This CDR3 reads CASSRYGTDYNEQFF. CDR3 coding DNA: TGTGCCAGCAGTCGCTACGGGACAGATTACAATGAGCAGTTCTTC.

The CDR3 DNA is TGTGCCAGCAGCTTAGACACCGGGACAGGAGGAAACACCATATATTTT. Translated: CASSLDTGTGGNTIYF. The chain links TRBV7-3 to TRBJ1-3; 8 positions match TRBD1. V shed 2 bases and J 4 bases; nucleotides not matched to a gene: 7. CDR3 length: 16 amino acids. Germline V gives CDR1 SGHTA, CDR2 FQGTGA.

There are a few counts of this clonotype. The rearrangement uses TRBV6-2 or TRBV6-3 and TRBJ1-2; TRBD1 aligns across 9 bases. There are 13 residues in the CDR3. With V trimmed by 6 bases and J by 8 bases, 7 bases remained unmatched. Per germline, CDR1 MNHEY and CDR2 SVGEGT. CDR3 DNA: TGTGCCAGCAGGGGGGACAGGGTCGACGGCTACACCTTC. Its translation: CASRGDRVDGYTF.

J is TRBJ2-7 and V is TRBV5-1, with a tentative D call TRBD1 (6 bases). This CDR3 contains 14 residues. CDR1 and CDR2 from the germline V gene are SGHRS and YFSETQ. Trimming removed 0 bases from V and 3 bases from J, with 10 bases in between. CDR3 protein: CASSLVGADYEQYF. CDR3 DNA: TGCGCCAGCAGCTTGGTGGGGGCGGACTACGAGCAGTACTTC.

This clonotype was seen only a few times. The chain links TRBV5-1 to TRBJ2-1, with D perhaps matching TRBD1 (5 bases). V gave up 2 bases and J gave up 0 bases, with 6 bases separating them. The CDR3 has 14 amino acids. From germline, CDR1 is SGHRS and CDR2 YFSETQ. CDR3 in amino acids: CASSFDSSYNEQFF. The CDR3 DNA reads as TGCGCCAGCAGCTTTGACAGCTCCTACAATGAGCAGTTCTTC.

This chain connects TRBV2 to TRBJ2-2; 9 bases are a match to TRBD2. With 6 bases clipped from V and 6 bases from J, the junction kept 2 bases outside the gene matches. There are 13 residues in the CDR3. Germline assignment: CDR1 SNHLY and CDR2 FYNNEI. This CDR3 is CASRREGAGELFF. The CDR3 DNA reads as TGTGCCAGCAGGCGGGAGGGGGCCGGGGAGCTGTTTTTT. Variable domain in full (rest from reference TRBV2 and TRBJ2-2): EPEVTQTPSHQVTQMGQEVILRCVPISNHLYFYWYRQILGQKVEFLVSFYNNEISEKSEIFDDQFSVERPDGSNFTLKIRSTKLEDSAMYFCASRREGAGELFFGEGSRLTVL.

V gene TRBV12-3 or TRBV12-4 combines with J gene TRBJ2-2; D is perhaps TRBD1 (5 bases). Trimming took 3 bases from V and 6 from J, leaving 8 bases between them. This CDR3 has 13 amino acids. The CDR3 bases are TGTGCCAGCAGTTTCAGGGCTGCCGGGGAGCTGTTTTTT. Translation: CASSFRAAGELFF.

The chain joins TRBV20-1 to TRBJ1-5, with D uncertain. Looked up from germline, CDR1 is DFQATT and CDR2 is SNEGSKA (reference sequence). The V end was cut by 1 base, the J end by 5 bases, with 21 bases between. There are 17 residues in the CDR3. This CDR3 is CSARGPYEDGVDQPQHF. The CDR3 DNA is TGCAGTGCTAGAGGGCCATACGAGGACGGAGTCGATCAGCCCCAGCATTTT.

The chain has TRBV28 and TRBJ2-5; D is unclear. CDR3 length: 12 residues. Trimming took off 6 bases at V and 4 bases at J, with 9 bases between the two ends. Germline V gene sequence: CDR1 MDHEN, CDR2 SYDVKM. Written as DNA, the CDR3 is TGTGCCAGCAGCTCATCAATAGAGACCCAGTACTTC. Amino acid sequence: CASSSSIETQYF.

The chain couples TRBV6-5 to TRBJ2-5; perhaps TRBD1 as D (6 bases). CDR3 size: 16 residues. Germline CDR1 MNHEY, CDR2 SVGAGI. Trimming left V 6 bases short and J 2 bases short, with 19 bases between. The CDR3 DNA follows: TGTGCCAGCAGCAGGCCCCAGGGGAGAGGGCAAGAGACCCAGTACTTC. This sequence encodes CASSRPQGRGQETQYF.

The chain combines TRBV14 with TRBJ1-2; D ambiguous. The V end was cut by 0 bases, the J end by 2 bases, with 10 bases between. The CDR3 contains 15 residues. Germline V gene lookup returns CDR1 SGHDN and CDR2 FVKESK. The chain's CDR3 is CASSQERDSNYGYTF. CDR3 nucleotides: TGTGCCAGCAGCCAAGAGAGAGACTCGAACTATGGCTACACCTTC.

V is TRBV7-2 and J is TRBJ1-2, with 9 positions matching TRBD1. Trimming cost V 5 bases and J 7 bases; bases outside gene matches: 5. Germline V CDR1 and CDR2: SGHTA, FQGNSA. The CDR3 is made up of 13 amino acids. Here the CDR3 reads CASSAGTGTGYTF. The CDR3 DNA follows: TGTGCCAGCAGCGCCGGGACAGGGACTGGCTACACCTTC.

The V and J genes are TRBV29-1 and TRBJ2-7, with TRBD1 as a possible D gene (5 bases). Between the trimmed V and J ends, which lost 8 bases and 2 bases, there was a span of 19 bases. CDR3 length equals 14 residues. Germline-derived CDR1 and CDR2 are SQVTM and ANQGSEA. This chain's CDR3 is CSIITPGAPYEQYF. CDR3 in DNA: TGCAGCATTATAACCCCTGGGGCGCCCTACGAGCAGTACTTC.

The V call is TRBV10-3, the J call TRBJ2-3; 7 nucleotides line up with TRBD2. Germline lookup yields CDR1 ENHRY and CDR2 SYGVKD. CDR3 length equals 16 residues. Trimming at V came to 10 bases and at J to 1 base, leaving 14 bases not matched to a gene. The CDR3 DNA follows: TGTGCCACCGGGGAGGGACCCGAATCGGGCACAGATACGCAGTATTTT. It is translated as CATGEGPESGTDTQYF.

The rearrangement links TRBV7-6 to TRBJ2-7; D gene uncertain. The CDR3 runs 15 residues. Germline V lookup: CDR1 SGHVS, CDR2 FNYEAQ. V was clipped by 1 base and J by 0 bases, with 10 bases between them. The DNA for the CDR3 is TGTGCCAGCAGCTTAGGCGCGGAGACCTCCTACGAGCAGTACTTC. It is translated as CASSLGAETSYEQYF. Variable domain in full (rest from reference TRBV7-6 and TRBJ2-7): GAGVSQSPRYKVTKRGQDVALRCDPISGHVSLYWYRQALGQGPEFLTYFNYEAQQDKSGLPNDRFSAERPEGSISTLTIQRTEQRDSAMYRCASSLGAETSYEQYFGPGTRLTVT.

The chain combines TRBV7-2 with TRBJ2-5; D is tentatively TRBD1 or TRBD2 (5 bases each). The J call is in doubt because the DNA end fits TRBJ2-7 better. Germline CDR1 reads SGHTA; CDR2 reads FQGNSA. The CDR3 has 14 amino acids. The CDR3 region has the DNA TGTGCCAGCAGCGGGGGACCGGTCCCCTACGAGCAGTACTTC. Encoded protein: CASSGGPVPYEQYF.

V usage is TRBV28 and J usage is TRBJ2-3; 10 bases fit TRBD2. The CDR3 has 16 amino acids. V was clipped by 8 bases and J by 1 base; unmatched bases: 9. Germline loops: CDR1 MDHEN, CDR2 SYDVKM. The CDR3 loop reads CASDGRAGGGTDTQYF. The CDR3 bases are TGTGCCAGCGACGGTCGAGCGGGAGGGGGCACAGATACGCAGTATTTT.